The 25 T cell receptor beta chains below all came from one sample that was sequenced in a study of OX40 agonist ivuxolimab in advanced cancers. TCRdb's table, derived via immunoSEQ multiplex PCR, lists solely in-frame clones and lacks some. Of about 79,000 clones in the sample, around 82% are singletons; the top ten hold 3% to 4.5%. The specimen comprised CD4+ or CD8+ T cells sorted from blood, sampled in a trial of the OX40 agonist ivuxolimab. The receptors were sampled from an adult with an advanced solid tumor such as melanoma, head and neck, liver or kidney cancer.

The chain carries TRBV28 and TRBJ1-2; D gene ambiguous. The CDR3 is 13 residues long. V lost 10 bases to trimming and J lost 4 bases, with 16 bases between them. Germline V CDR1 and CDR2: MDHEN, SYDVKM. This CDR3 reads CAISRLGAYGYTF. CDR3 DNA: TGTGCCATATCACGCTTAGGAGCCTATGGCTACACCTTC.

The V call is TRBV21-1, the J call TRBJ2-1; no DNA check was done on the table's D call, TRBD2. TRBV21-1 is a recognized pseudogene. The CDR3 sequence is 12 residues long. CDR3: CASSRFYNEQFF. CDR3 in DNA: TGTGCCAGCAGCCGGTTCTACAATGAGCAGTTCTTC.

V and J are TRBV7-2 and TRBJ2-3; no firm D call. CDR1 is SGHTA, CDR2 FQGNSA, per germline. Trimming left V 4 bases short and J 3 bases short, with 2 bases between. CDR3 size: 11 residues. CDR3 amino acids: CASSYTDTQYF. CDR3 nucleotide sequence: TGTGCCAGCAGCTATACAGATACGCAGTATTTT.

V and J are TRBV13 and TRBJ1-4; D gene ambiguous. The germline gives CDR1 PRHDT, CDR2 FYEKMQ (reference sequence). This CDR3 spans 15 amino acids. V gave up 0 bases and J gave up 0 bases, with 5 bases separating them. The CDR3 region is CASSLGAATNEKLFF. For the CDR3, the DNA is TGTGCCAGCAGCTTAGGGGCAGCAACTAATGAAAAACTGTTTTTT.

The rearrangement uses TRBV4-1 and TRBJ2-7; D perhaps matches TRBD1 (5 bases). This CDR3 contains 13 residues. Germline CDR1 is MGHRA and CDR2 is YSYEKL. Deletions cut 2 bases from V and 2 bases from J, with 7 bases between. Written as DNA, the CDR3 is TGCGCCAGCAGCCAAATAGGGGCCTACGAGCAGTACTTC. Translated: CASSQIGAYEQYF.

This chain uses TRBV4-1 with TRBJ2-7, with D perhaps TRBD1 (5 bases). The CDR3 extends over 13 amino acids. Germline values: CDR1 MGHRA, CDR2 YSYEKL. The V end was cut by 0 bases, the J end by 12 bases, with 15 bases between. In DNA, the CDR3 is TGCGCCAGCAGCCAAGATCAGACAGACTGGTGGTACTTC. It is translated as CASSQDQTDWWYF.

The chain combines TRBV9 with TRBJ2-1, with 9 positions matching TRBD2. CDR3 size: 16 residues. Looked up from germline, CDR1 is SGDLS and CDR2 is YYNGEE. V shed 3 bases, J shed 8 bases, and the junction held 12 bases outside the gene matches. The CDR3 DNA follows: TGTGCCAGCAGCGATGGGGGGGCTAGCGGGATGTATGAGCAGTTCTTC. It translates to CASSDGGASGMYEQFF.

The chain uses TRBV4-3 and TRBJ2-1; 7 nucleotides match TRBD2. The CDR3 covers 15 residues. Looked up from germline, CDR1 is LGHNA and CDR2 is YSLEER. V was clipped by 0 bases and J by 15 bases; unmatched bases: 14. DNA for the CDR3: TGCGCCAGCAGCCAAGATTTGCTAGCGGCGCTCCCTCGGTTCTTC. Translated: CASSQDLLAALPRFF.

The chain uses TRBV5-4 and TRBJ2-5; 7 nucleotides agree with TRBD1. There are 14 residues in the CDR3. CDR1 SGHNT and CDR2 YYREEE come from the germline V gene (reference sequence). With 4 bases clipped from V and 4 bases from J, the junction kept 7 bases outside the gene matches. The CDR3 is CASSTGQVIETQYF. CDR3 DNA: TGTGCCAGCAGCACCGGACAGGTTATAGAGACCCAGTACTTC.

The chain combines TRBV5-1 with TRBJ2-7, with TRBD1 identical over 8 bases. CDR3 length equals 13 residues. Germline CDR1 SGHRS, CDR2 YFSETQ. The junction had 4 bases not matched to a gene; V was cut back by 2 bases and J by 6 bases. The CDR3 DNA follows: TGCGCCAGCAGCTTAGGCGGACAGGGCGAGCAGTACTTC. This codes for CASSLGGQGEQYF.

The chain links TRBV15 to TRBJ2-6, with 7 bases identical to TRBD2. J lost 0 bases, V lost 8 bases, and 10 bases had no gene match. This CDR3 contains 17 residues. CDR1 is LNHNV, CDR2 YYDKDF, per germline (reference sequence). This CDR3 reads CATHPSGDSSGANVLTF. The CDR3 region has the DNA TGTGCCACCCACCCTAGCGGAGATTCCTCTGGGGCCAACGTCCTGACTTTC.

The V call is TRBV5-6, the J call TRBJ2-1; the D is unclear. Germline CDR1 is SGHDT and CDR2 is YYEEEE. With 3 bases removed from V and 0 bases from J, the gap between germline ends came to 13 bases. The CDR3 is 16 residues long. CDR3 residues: CASSSSLASSYNEQFF. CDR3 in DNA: TGTGCCAGCAGCTCGTCCCTGGCTAGCTCCTACAATGAGCAGTTCTTC.

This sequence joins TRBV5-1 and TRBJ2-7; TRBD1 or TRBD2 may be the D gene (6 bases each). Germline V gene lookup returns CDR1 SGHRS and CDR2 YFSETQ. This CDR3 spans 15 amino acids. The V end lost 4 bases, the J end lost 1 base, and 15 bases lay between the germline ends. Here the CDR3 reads CASSTGAGLSYEQYF. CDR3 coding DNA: TGCGCCAGCAGCACGGGGGCAGGGCTTTCCTACGAGCAGTACTTC. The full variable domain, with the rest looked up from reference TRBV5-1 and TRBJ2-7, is KAGVTQTPRYLIKTRGQQVTLSCSPISGHRSVSWYQQTPGQGLQFLFEYFSETQRNKGNFPGRFSGRQFSNSRSEMNVSTLELGDSALYLCASSTGAGLSYEQYFGPGTRLTVT.

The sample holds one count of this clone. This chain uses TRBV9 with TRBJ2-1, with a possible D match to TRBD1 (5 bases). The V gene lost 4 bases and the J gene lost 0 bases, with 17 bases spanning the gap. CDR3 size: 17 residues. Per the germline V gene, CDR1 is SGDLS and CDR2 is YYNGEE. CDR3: CASSPGHLASSYNEQFF. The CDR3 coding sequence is TGTGCCAGCAGCCCCGGACACTTGGCGAGCTCCTACAATGAGCAGTTCTTC.

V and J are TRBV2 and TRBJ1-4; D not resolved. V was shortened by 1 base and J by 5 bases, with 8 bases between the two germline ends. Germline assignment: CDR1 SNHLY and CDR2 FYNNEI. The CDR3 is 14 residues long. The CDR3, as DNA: TGTGCCAGCAGTGAAGTACAGAAAAATGAAAAACTGTTTTTT. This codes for CASSEVQKNEKLFF.

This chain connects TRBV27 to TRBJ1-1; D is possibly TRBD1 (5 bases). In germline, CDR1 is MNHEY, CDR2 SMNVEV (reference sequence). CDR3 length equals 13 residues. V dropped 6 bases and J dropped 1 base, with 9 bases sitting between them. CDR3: CASRIQGNTEAFF. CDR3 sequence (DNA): TGTGCCAGCAGGATCCAGGGGAACACTGAAGCTTTCTTT.

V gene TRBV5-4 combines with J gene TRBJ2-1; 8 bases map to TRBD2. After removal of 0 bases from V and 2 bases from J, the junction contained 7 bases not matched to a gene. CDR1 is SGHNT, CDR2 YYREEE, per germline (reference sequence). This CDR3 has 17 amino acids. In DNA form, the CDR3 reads TGTGCCAGCAGCTTGGGTCGGCAGCGGGAGACCTACAATGAGCAGTTCTTC. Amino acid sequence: CASSLGRQRETYNEQFF.

CDR3 sequence: CASSLVSSAGTQYF. In DNA form, the CDR3 reads TGTGCCAGCAGCTTAGTTAGTTCCGCCGGTACGCAGTATTTT. This chain joins TRBV11-2 and TRBJ2-3; D not certain. Germline V gene data show CDR1 as SGHAT and CDR2 as FQNNGV. V was cut by 1 base and J by 8 bases, with 13 bases left in between. The CDR3 length is 14 residues.

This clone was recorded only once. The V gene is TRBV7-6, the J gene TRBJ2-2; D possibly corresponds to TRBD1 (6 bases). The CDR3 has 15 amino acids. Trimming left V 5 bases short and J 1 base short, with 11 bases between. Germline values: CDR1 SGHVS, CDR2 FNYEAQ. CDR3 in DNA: TGTGCCAGCAGCCAACCGGACAGGAACACCGGGGAGCTGTTTTTT. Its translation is CASSQPDRNTGELFF. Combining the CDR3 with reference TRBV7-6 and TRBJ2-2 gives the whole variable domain GAGVSQSPRYKVTKRGQDVALRCDPISGHVSLYWYRQALGQGPEFLTYFNYEAQQDKSGLPNDRFSAERPEGSISTLTIQRTEQRDSAMYRCASSQPDRNTGELFFGEGSRLTVL.

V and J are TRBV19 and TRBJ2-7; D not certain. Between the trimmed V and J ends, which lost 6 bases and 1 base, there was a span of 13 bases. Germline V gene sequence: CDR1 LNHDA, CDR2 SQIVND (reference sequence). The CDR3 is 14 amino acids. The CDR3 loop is CASRKPGHSYEQYF. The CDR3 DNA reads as TGTGCCAGTAGAAAACCGGGCCATTCCTACGAGCAGTACTTC.

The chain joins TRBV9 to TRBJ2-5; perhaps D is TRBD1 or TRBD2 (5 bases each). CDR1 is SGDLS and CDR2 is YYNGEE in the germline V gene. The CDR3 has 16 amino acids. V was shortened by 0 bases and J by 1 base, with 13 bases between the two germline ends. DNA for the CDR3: TGTGCCAGCAGCGTAGTTCCAGTTGGGGGCCAAGAGACCCAGTACTTC. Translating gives CASSVVPVGGQETQYF.

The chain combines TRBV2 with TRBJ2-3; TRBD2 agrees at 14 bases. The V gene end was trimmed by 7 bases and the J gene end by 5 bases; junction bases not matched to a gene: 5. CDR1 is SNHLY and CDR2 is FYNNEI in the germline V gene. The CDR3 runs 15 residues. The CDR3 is CASIGLAGGRDTQYF. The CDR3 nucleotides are TGTGCCAGCATCGGACTAGCGGGAGGACGAGATACGCAGTATTTT.

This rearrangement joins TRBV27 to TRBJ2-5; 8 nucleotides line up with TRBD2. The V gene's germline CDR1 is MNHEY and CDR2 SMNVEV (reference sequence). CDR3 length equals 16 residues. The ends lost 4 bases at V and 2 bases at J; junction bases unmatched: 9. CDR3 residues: CASSSNPGLEQETQYF. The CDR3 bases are TGTGCCAGCAGTTCAAACCCGGGACTAGAACAAGAGACCCAGTACTTC.

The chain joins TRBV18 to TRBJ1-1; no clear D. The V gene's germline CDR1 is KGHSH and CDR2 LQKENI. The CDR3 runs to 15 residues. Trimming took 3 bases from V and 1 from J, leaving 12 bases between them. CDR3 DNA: TGTGCCAGCTCACCCGACGCAGGAGAGAACACTGAAGCTTTCTTT. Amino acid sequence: CASSPDAGENTEAFF.

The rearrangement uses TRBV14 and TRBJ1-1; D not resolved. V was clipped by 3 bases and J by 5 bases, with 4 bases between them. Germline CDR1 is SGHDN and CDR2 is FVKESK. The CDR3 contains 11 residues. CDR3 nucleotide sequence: TGTGCCAGCAGCCAGGATACTGAAGCTTTCTTT. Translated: CASSQDTEAFF.